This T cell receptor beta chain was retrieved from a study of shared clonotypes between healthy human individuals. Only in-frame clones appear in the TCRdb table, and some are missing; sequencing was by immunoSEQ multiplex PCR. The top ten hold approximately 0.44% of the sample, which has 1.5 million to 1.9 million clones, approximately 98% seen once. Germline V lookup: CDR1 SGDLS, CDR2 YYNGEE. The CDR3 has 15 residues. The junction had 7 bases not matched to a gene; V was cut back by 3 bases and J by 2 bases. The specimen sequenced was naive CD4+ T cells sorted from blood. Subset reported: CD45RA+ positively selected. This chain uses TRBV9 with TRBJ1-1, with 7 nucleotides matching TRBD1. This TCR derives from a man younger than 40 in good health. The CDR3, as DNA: TGTGCCAGCAGCGCTACAGGGGTTTCAAACACTGAAGCTTTCTTT. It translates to CASSATGVSNTEAFF.